The entry that follows covers one T cell receptor (beta chain) sequence. TCRdb keeps only in-frame clones here, not all; method: immunoSEQ multiplex PCR. The sample has about 220,000 clones; 82% are singletons. This sample was taken from a study of blood T cell repertoires in COVID-19. Study-wide context: Samples of COVID-19 (acute and convalescent) were obtained from the United States, Italy and Spain.

Germline CDR1 is MNHEY and CDR2 is SMNVEV (reference sequence). CDR3 length equals 14 residues. Germline trimming cut 8 bases from V and 10 bases from J; bases unmatched to any gene: 11. This sequence joins TRBV27 and TRBJ1-6; 7 nucleotides agree with TRBD1. Sequenced material: peripheral blood. The receptor was isolated from a woman in her 70s with COVID-19, enrolled during active disease. The CDR3 region is CASRPGQSRSPLHF. CDR3 in DNA: TGTGCCAGCCGTCCGGGACAGAGTAGGTCACCCCTCCACTTT.